Each of the 2 T cell receptor beta chains below was sequenced from the same sample in a study of cytomegalovirus exposure and HLA in healthy donors. PCR involved 60 Vbeta and 13 Jbeta primers. Libraries were prepared by immunoSEQ multiplex PCR; TCRdb keeps only in-frame clonotypes and omits some of them. Altogether 250,000 to 350,000 clones are present, more than 80% being singletons, with the ten largest covering roughly 4%. Input material: PBMCs. These receptor sequences come from a man aged 35 to 55 in good health and CMV-seropositive.

The chain has TRBV30 and TRBJ2-3; 8 nucleotides match TRBD2. The germline CDR1 and CDR2 sequences are GTSNPN and SVGIG (reference sequence). The CDR3 totals 15 residues. The J segment lost 2 bases and the V segment lost 3 bases, leaving 7 bases of the junction unmatched. CDR3 DNA: TGTGCCTGGAGGGGGCGGGAGGCTCCCACAGATACGCAGTATTTT. Translating it yields CAWRGREAPTDTQYF. The variable domain in full, completed from reference TRBV30 and TRBJ2-3, reads SQTIHQWPATLVQPVGSPLSLECTVEGTSNPNLYWYRQAAGRGLQLLFYSVGIGQISSEVPQNLSASRPQDRQFILSSKKLLLSDSGFYLCAWRGREAPTDTQYFGPGTRLTVL.

V gene TRBV27 combines with J gene TRBJ2-4; TRBD2 matches at 7 bases. There are 14 residues in the CDR3. Germline V CDR1 and CDR2: MNHEY, SMNVEV (reference sequence). The junction had 7 bases not matched to a gene; V was cut back by 3 bases and J by 8 bases. The CDR3 DNA is TGTGCCAGCAGTTTCATCGGGGGGACGGACATTCAGTACTTC. Protein sequence: CASSFIGGTDIQYF.